The T cell receptor (beta chain) under discussion was sequenced for a study of T-cell memory formation after mild COVID-19. Trimming cost V 0 bases and J 7 bases, with 14 bases left between them. Germline V gene lookup returns CDR1 LNHNV and CDR2 YYDKDF (reference sequence). This CDR3 is 15 amino acids long. A single record per CDR3 protein comes from TCRdb applying MiXCR to the 5' RACE reads. The sample consists of 200,000 to 250,000 distinct CDR3 sequences, just over 9.5% of them appearing once. The chain has TRBV15 and TRBJ2-3; D may be TRBD1 (6 bases). The material sequenced was PBMCs or a T cell subset sorted from them (not recorded which). This clonotype was obtained from a man aged 18 to 29 who had mild COVID-19 (a few samples of this study predate the infection). Cell type and time point are not known. The CDR3 bases are TGTGCCACCAGCAGAGATCACCAGCAGGGGAATACGCAGTATTTT. Its translation: CATSRDHQQGNTQYF.